These 3 T cell receptor beta chains were sequenced from one sample in a study of siplizumab effects on memory and regulatory T cells. Measured with immunoSEQ multiplex PCR; TCRdb has only the in-frame clones, and not every one. The repertoire holds around 120,000 clones, with around 94% as singletons. The specimen sequenced was non-Treg CD4+ T cells sorted from blood. Receptor source: a human donor in good health.

V and J are TRBV10-3 and TRBJ1-5; D gene uncertain. The V and J ends lost 3 bases and 3 bases respectively, with 3 bases between them. The CDR3 is 12 amino acids. Germline V gene data show CDR1 as ENHRY and CDR2 as SYGVKD. CDR3 sequence: CAISDNNQPQHF. CDR3 nucleotides: TGTGCCATCAGTGACAACAATCAGCCCCAGCATTTT.

The rearrangement joins TRBV10-3 to TRBJ1-1; D gene uncertain. This CDR3 comprises 16 residues. Trimming pared 4 bases from V and 4 bases from J, leaving 19 bases between. In germline, CDR1 is ENHRY, CDR2 SYGVKD. The CDR3, as DNA: TGTGCCATCAGTGTAGGCAGTCTCCCACTGGGCACTGAAGCTTTCTTT. Its protein is CAISVGSLPLGTEAFF.

The gene calls are TRBV5-1 and TRBJ2-7; D possibly uses TRBD1 or TRBD2 (5 bases each). The V end lost 1 base, the J end lost 5 bases, and 16 bases lay between the germline ends. This CDR3 region has 15 residues. Germline assignment: CDR1 SGHRS and CDR2 YFSETQ. This CDR3 is CASSLSGTGNHEQYF. The CDR3 nucleotides read TGCGCCAGCAGCTTGAGTGGGACGGGTAACCACGAGCAGTACTTC.